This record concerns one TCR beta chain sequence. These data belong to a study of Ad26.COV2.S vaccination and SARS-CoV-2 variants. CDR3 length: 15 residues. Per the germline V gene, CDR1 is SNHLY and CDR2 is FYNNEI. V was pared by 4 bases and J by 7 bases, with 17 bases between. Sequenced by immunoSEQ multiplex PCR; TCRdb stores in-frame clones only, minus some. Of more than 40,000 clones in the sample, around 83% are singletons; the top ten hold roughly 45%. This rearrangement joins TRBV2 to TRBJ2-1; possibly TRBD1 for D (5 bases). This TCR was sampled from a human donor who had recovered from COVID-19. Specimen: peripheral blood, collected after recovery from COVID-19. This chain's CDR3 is CASSVTQGSGNEQFF. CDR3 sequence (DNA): TGTGCCAGCAGTGTTACCCAGGGCAGTGGGAATGAGCAGTTCTTC.